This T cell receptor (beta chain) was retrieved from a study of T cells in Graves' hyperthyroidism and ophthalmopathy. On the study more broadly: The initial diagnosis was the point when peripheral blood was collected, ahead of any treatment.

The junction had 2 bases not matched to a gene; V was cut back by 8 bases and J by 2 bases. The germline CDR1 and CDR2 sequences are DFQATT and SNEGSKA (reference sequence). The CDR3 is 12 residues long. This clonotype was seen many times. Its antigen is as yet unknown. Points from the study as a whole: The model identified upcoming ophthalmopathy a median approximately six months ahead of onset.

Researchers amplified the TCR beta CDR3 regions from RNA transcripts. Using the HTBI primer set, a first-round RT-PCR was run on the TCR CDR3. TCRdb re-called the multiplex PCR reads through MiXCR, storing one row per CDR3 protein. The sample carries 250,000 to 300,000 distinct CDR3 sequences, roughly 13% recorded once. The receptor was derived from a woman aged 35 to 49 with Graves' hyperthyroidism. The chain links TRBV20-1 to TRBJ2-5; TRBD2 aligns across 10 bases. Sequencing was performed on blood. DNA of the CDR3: TGCAGTCAACTAGCGGGGCAAGAGACCCAGTACTTC. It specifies CSQLAGQETQYF.